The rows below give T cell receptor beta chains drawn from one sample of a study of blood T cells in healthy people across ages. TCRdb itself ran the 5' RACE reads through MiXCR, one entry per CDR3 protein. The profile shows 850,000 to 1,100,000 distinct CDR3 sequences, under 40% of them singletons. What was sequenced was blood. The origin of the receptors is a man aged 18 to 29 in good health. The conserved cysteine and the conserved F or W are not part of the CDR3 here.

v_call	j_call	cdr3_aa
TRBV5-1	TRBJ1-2	ASSWVDSNYGYT
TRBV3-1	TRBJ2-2	ASSQDNGANTGELF
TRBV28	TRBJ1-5	ASSDIGNQPQH
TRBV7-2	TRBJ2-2	ASSLVIRTTGELF
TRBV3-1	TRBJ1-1	ASSQVEGAGEAF
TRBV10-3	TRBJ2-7	AISRTGTEFSYEQY
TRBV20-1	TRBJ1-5	SATQGEGQPQH
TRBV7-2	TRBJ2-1	ASSLSGLAFSPLINEQF
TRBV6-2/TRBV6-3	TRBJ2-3	ASISLQGISTDTQY
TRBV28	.	ASRTGTSSYNEQY
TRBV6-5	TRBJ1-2	ASSYSKGIHGYT
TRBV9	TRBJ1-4	ASSADRGYEKLF
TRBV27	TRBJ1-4	ASSLLGMGATNEKLF
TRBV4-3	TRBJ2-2	ASSRTGGNTGELF
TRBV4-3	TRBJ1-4	ASSQGLAGRTTNEKLF
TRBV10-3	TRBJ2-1	AISESQRGGYEQF
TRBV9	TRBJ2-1	ASSVVSGYYNEQF
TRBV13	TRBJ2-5	DSSLSTGDQETQY
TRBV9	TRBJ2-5	ASSTAGTSGAQY
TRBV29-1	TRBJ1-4	SARGVLIEKLF
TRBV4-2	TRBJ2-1	ASSQESGSYNEQF
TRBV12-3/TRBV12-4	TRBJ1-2	ASTRDRYYGYT
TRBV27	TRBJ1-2	ASRPDRNYGYT
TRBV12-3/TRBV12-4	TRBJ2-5	ASSLGQGLQQY
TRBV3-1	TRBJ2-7	ASRPSRGGRYEQY
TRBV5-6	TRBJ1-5	ASSLAGLISNQPQH
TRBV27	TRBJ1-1	ASSPRERNTEAF
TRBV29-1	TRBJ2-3	SVNVGTRTDTQY
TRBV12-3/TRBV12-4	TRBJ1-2	ASSAVGGYT
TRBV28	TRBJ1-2	ASSSSLRQENYGYT
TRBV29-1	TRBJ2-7	SVEGDRGGEQY
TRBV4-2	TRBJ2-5	ASSQFIAGGQETQY
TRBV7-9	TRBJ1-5	ASSTGQDFWPQH
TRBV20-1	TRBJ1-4	SARPTPVDEKLF
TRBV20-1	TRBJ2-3	SAGTGEDTQY
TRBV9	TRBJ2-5	ASSVEGNPFNEQY
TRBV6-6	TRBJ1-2	ASSLTPDGGRIYGYT
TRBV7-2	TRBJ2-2	ASSSSQGSNTGELF
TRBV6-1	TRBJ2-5	ASGRIQETQY
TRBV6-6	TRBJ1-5	ASSYKGAQGSNQPQH
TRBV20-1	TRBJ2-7	SARGRLDEQY
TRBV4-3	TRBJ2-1	ASSQDTDDEQF
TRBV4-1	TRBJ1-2	ASSDYRVGYGYT
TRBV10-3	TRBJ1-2	AISESPGQGGGYT
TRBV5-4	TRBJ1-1	ASAKNYGDTEAF
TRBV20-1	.	SARAGLTETQY
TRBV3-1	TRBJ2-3	ASRNQGASADPQY
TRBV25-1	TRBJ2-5	ASSQSGSGETQY
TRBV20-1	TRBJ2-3	SARDQTPSTDTQY
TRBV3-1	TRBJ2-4	ASSQFFLAKNIQY
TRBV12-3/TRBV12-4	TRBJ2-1	ASSHYRGMSYNEQF
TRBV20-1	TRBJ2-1	SAAPWGEQF
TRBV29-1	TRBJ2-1	SGPQGAASNEQF
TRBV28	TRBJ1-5	ASSSADRGVESNQPQH
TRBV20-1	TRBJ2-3	SARDASVDTQY
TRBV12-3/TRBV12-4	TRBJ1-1	ASRSGNTNTEAF
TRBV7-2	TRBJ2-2	ASIFRKGITGELF
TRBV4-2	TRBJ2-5	ASSPRERASETQY
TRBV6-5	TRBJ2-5	ASSYLRTEGETQY